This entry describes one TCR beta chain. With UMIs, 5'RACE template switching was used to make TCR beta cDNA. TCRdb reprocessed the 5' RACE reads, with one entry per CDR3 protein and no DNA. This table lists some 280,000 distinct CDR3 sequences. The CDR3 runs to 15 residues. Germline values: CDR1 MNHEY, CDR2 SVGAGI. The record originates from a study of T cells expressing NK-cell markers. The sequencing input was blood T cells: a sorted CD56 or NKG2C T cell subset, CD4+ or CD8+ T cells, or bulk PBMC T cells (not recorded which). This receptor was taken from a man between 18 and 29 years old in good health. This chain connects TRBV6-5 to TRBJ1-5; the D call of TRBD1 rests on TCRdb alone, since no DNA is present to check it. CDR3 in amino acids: CASSYLGQINQPQHF.